This T cell receptor beta chain was sequenced during a study of T cell responses to AZD1222 COVID-19 vaccine. Study observations and caveats: It was only six AZD1222 recipients who were seropositive at baseline. Increases in Spike-specific TCR breadth and depth were seen after two AZD1222 doses. Mostly white British, mostly female donors; authors suggested clonal diversity may be underestimated.

The J segment lost 5 bases and the V segment lost 5 bases, leaving 7 bases of the junction unmatched. Germline-derived CDR1 and CDR2 are SGHTA and FQGNSA. CDR3 length: 15 residues. In regard to this clone: The antigen is not known.

TCRdb's table, derived via immunoSEQ multiplex PCR, lists solely in-frame clones and lacks some. This repertoire shows some 150,000 clones, about nine tenths found once; its top ten account for approximately 2.9%. The sample here was peripheral blood, taken on day 0 of MenACWY control vaccination. The sequence was collected from an adult in good health. This chain uses TRBV7-2 with TRBJ2-5, with TRBD2 identical over 11 bases. The chain's CDR3 is CASSRTSGGSETQYF. The CDR3 DNA follows: TGTGCCAGCAGCCGTACTAGCGGGGGCTCGGAGACCCAGTACTTC.